This T cell receptor (beta chain) came from a study of early T cells in non-severe SARS-CoV-2 infection. TCRdb processed the 5' RACE reads anew with MiXCR; each CDR3 protein has one entry. The data contain 65,000 to 95,000 distinct CDR3 sequences, 13% to 15% of them singletons. Germline values: CDR1 SEHNR, CDR2 FQNEAQ (reference sequence). Between the trimmed V and J ends, which lost 2 bases and 2 bases, there was a span of 4 bases. CDR3 size: 13 residues. The chain couples TRBV7-9 to TRBJ2-1; D gene uncertain. The specimen was whole blood. This TCR was sampled from an adult who was a healthcare worker with PCR-confirmed SARS-CoV-2 infection or an uninfected control (not recorded which). The CDR3 region has the DNA TGTGCCAGCAGCTTATATACCTACAATGAGCAGTTCTTC. It yields the protein CASSLYTYNEQFF.